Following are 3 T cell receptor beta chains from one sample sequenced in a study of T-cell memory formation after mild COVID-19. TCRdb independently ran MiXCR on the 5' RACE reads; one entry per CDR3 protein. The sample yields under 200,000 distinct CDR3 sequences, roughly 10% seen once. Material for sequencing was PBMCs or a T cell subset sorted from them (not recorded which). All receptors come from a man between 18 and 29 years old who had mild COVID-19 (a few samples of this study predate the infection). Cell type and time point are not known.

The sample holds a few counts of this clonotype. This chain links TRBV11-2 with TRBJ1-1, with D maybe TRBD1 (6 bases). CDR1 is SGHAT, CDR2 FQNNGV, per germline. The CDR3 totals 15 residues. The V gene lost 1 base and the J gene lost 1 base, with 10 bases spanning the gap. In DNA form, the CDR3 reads TGTGCCAGCAGCTTAGCCGAGGGGGGGAACACTGAAGCTTTCTTT. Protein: CASSLAEGGNTEAFF.

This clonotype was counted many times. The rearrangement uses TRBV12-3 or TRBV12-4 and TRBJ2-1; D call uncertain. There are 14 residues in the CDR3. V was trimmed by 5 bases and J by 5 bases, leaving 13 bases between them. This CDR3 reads CASSTFVMNNEQFF. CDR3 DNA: TGTGCCAGCAGTACGTTTGTGATGAACAATGAGCAGTTCTTC.

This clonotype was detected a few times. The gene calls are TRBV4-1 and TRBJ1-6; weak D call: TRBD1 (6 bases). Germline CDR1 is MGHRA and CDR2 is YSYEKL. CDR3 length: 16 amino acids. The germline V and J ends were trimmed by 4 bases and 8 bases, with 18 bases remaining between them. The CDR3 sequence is CASSRSYRDWDSPLHF. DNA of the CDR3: TGCGCCAGCAGCCGTTCCTACAGGGACTGGGATTCACCCCTCCACTTT.